The sequence of this TCR beta chain was determined in a study of T cells after yellow fever vaccination. In making TCR cDNA, 5'RACE template switching added a universal primer site and UMIs to it. MiXCR, applied by TCRdb to the 5' RACE reads, yields one record per CDR3 protein. The sample has 250,000 to 350,000 distinct CDR3 sequences, approximately 4.5% seen once. The CDR3 totals 14 residues. Germline V gene sequence: CDR1 ENHRY, CDR2 SYGVKD. V trimming: 6 bases; J trimming: 8 bases; junction bases outside the gene matches: 6. This clonotype came up many times. The V and J genes are TRBV10-3 and TRBJ1-5; 11 bases match TRBD1. The sequence derives from a young man who received the YFV17D yellow fever vaccine. The specimen comprised PBMCs, sampled 15 days after the yellow fever booster vaccination. CDR3: CAISRDRGLEPQHF. The CDR3 DNA reads TGTGCCATCAGCCGGGACAGGGGGTTGGAGCCCCAGCATTTT.